Presented here are 16 T cell receptor beta chains from one specimen sequenced in a study of blood T cell repertoires in COVID-19. Sequenced by immunoSEQ multiplex PCR; TCRdb stores in-frame clones only, minus some. Of tens of thousands of clones listed, roughly 85% are singletons. The specimen sequenced was peripheral blood. The receptors shown here come from a woman aged 50 to 65 with COVID-19, enrolled during active disease.

The rearrangement links TRBV27 to TRBJ2-2, with 11 bases aligning to TRBD2. Germline V lookup: CDR1 MNHEY, CDR2 SMNVEV (reference sequence). The CDR3 extends over 19 amino acids. The V and J ends lost 4 bases and 2 bases, in that order; junction bases with no gene match: 12. The CDR3 DNA reads as TGTGCCAGCAGTTCCCCGAGGGTAGCGGGAGGGCCTAACACCGGGGAGCTGTTTTTT. Residues: CASSSPRVAGGPNTGELFF.

The chain carries TRBV6-4 and TRBJ2-2, with D tentatively TRBD2 (5 bases). The ends were cut back, 3 bases at V and 3 bases at J, with 5 bases in the middle. Germline V gives CDR1 MRHNA, CDR2 SNTAGT. This CDR3 spans 13 amino acids. CDR3 sequence reads: CASSEDYTGELFF. CDR3 coding DNA: TGTGCCAGCAGTGAGGACTACACCGGGGAGCTGTTTTTT.

The V call is TRBV30, the J call TRBJ1-5; the match to TRBD1 covers 7 bases. CDR1 is GTSNPN and CDR2 is SVGIG in the germline V gene (reference sequence). The CDR3 length is 13 residues. Unmatched junction bases numbered 2, after V lost 2 bases and J lost 4 bases. DNA of the CDR3: TGTGCCTGGAGTCCACAGGGGAATCAGCCCCAGCATTTT. Its protein is CAWSPQGNQPQHF.

This clone was observed a single time. The rearrangement joins TRBV5-5 to TRBJ1-2; no reliable D call. CDR1 SGHKS and CDR2 YYEKEE come from the germline V gene (reference sequence). The CDR3 consists of 13 residues. V lost 5 bases and J 1 base, leaving 9 bases between the germline ends. CDR3 sequence reads: CASRRELNYGYTF. In nucleotides, the CDR3 is TGTGCCAGCAGGCGAGAGCTTAACTATGGCTACACCTTC.

This chain uses TRBV20-1 with TRBJ1-4; the match to TRBD1 covers 11 bases. Germline loops: CDR1 DFQATT, CDR2 SNEGSKA (reference sequence). This CDR3 spans 14 amino acids. Unmatched junction bases numbered 5, after V lost 3 bases and J lost 8 bases. CDR3: CSASAGTGGEKLFF. The CDR3 coding sequence is TGCAGTGCTAGTGCAGGGACAGGGGGAGAAAAACTGTTTTTT.

The chain uses TRBV28 and TRBJ1-2; TRBD1 is a possible D gene (5 bases). Germline V gene sequence: CDR1 MDHEN, CDR2 SYDVKM. The length of the CDR3 is 14 residues. The CDR3 DNA sequence: TGTCTCTTATTGGGGGGAGAAGCTAACTATGGCTACACCTTC. Its protein is CLLLGGEANYGYTF.

This clone rates as medium-sized. CDR3: CASSQDKRITDTQYF. CDR3 DNA sequence: TGTGCCAGCAGCCAAGACAAGCGGATCACAGATACGCAGTATTTT. The chain carries TRBV4-2 and TRBJ2-3, with D maybe TRBD2 (5 bases). The CDR3 has 15 residues. The germline V gene has CDR1 LGHNA and CDR2 YNFKEQ. Between the trimmed V and J ends, which lost 0 bases and 2 bases, there was a span of 9 bases.

V usage is TRBV24-1 and J usage is TRBJ2-3; 7 bases agree with TRBD2. Trimming at V came to 4 bases and at J to 5 bases, leaving 8 bases not matched to a gene. The CDR3 totals 15 residues. CDR1 KGHDR and CDR2 SFDVKD come from the germline V gene. This chain's CDR3 is CATSDISGEGDTQYF. CDR3 nucleotide sequence: TGTGCCACCAGTGACATATCGGGGGAGGGAGATACGCAGTATTTT.

This rearrangement joins TRBV5-1 to TRBJ2-7; D gene unclear. Trimming removed 1 base from V and 5 bases from J, with 10 bases in between. CDR1 and CDR2 (germline): SGHRS, YFSETQ. CDR3 length: 13 residues. DNA of the CDR3: TGCGCCAGCAGCTTGACCGGTTCGCACGAGCAGTACTTC. Translation: CASSLTGSHEQYF.

This chain connects TRBV9 to TRBJ2-3; 7 bases fit TRBD2. J was trimmed by 6 bases and V by 3 bases; bases with no gene match: 13. The CDR3 is made up of 16 amino acids. From germline, CDR1 is SGDLS and CDR2 YYNGEE. The CDR3 loop is CASSETIAGPLDTQYF. The CDR3 DNA reads as TGTGCCAGCAGCGAGACGATAGCGGGCCCTCTGGATACGCAGTATTTT.

This clone was seen just once. The V and J genes are TRBV11-3 and TRBJ1-6; D ambiguous. Looked up from germline, CDR1 is SGHNT and CDR2 is YENEEA. The CDR3 is 14 residues long. V was trimmed by 3 bases and J by 0 bases, leaving 3 bases between them. In nucleotides, the CDR3 is TGTGCCAGCAGCTTCAGCTCCTATAATTCACCCCTCCACTTT. Amino acids: CASSFSSYNSPLHF.

The chain uses TRBV7-2 and TRBJ1-2; D is undetermined. The CDR3 is 14 amino acids. Germline values: CDR1 SGHTA, CDR2 FQGNSA. Trimming cost V 5 bases and J 2 bases, with 12 bases left between them. The CDR3 sequence is CASSPTSPNYGYTF. In DNA form, the CDR3 reads TGTGCCAGCAGCCCGACTTCGCCGAACTATGGCTACACCTTC.

The gene calls are TRBV27 and TRBJ1-3, with TRBD1 matching over 8 bases. Per germline, CDR1 MNHEY and CDR2 SMNVEV (reference sequence). The CDR3 totals 14 residues. Trimming at V came to 6 bases and at J to 5 bases, leaving 6 bases not matched to a gene. The CDR3 loop is CASRPTGGRNTIYF. The CDR3 coding sequence is TGTGCCAGCAGGCCTACAGGGGGAAGAAACACCATATATTTT.

The V gene is TRBV6-5, the J gene TRBJ1-2; D perhaps matches TRBD1 (6 bases). CDR3 size: 14 residues. Germline assignment: CDR1 MNHEY and CDR2 SVGAGI. V was shortened by 2 bases and J by 5 bases, with 12 bases between the two germline ends. The CDR3 spells CASSYGGAGYGYTF. The CDR3 region has the DNA TGTGCCAGCAGTTACGGGGGCGCCGGTTATGGCTACACCTTC.

The genes are TRBV11-2 and TRBJ2-5; TRBD1 might be the D (6 bases). Germline V gene sequence: CDR1 SGHAT, CDR2 FQNNGV. This CDR3 spans 16 amino acids. With 3 bases removed from V and 5 bases from J, the gap between germline ends came to 19 bases. CDR3 sequence: CASSLLFGGAGETQYF. The CDR3 bases are TGTGCCAGCAGCTTGCTCTTTGGGGGCGCAGGGGAGACCCAGTACTTC.

The gene calls are TRBV7-3 and TRBJ1-6; possibly TRBD1 for D (6 bases). The length of the CDR3 is 15 residues. The germline V gene encodes CDR1 SGHTA and CDR2 FQGTGA. V lost 4 bases, J lost 7 bases, and 14 bases lay in between. The CDR3 is CASSSRTDGNSPLHF. CDR3 DNA: TGTGCCAGCAGCTCCCGGACAGACGGCAATTCACCCCTCCACTTT.